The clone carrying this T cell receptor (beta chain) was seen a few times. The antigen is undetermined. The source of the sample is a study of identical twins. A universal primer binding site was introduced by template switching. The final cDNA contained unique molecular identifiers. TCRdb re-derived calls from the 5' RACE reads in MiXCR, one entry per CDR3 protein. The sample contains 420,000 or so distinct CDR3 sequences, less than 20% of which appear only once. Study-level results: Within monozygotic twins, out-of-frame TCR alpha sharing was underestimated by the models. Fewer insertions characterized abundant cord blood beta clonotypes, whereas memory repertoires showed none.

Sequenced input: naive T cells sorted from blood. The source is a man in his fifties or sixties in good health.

The CDR3 is CASSPPGFGELFF. DNA for the CDR3: TGTGCCAGCAGTCCCCCAGGGTTCGGGGAGCTGTTTTTT. This chain uses TRBV6-1 with TRBJ2-2, with D possibly TRBD1 on 5 matching bases. The length of the CDR3 is 13 residues. V was cut by 5 bases and J by 7 bases, with 11 bases left in between. Germline assignment: CDR1 MNHNS and CDR2 SASEGT.